This paragraph reports one TCR beta chain. This clonotype occurred a few times. Its antigen remains unidentified. Qualities for individual bases were not recorded, and no much larger clone is one base off. Inclusive of the bounding cysteine and phenylalanine, the CDR3 is 14 residues long. The sequence is cut down to CDR3 DNA, 42 bases in frame from base 1. CDR1 SGHRS and CDR2 YFSETQ were looked up in the germline V gene. V is cut back by 5 bases and J by 5 bases, with 2 bases in the junction unmatched. This specimen comes from a study of CD8 T cells in ankylosing spondylitis (dated by TCRdb to the late 2010s). Context from the whole study: To find TCR variants linked to disease, the study profiled T cell receptor beta repertoires in ankylosing spondylitis patients and healthy donors. The whole study cohort included over a hundred healthy donors and around 24 ankylosing spondylitis patients. Peripheral blood samples were taken, and synovial fluid was additionally collected from ankylosing spondylitis patients.

Study-level results and caveats: Some TCR beta motif variants had previously been reported in synovial fluid and blood of reactive arthritis patients, which suggested common disease-initiation mechanisms. A TCR beta motif of several highly homologous amino acid variants appeared characteristic of blood from ankylosing spondylitis patients. The disease-linked clones showed a CD8+ phenotype and occurred at relatively low frequencies in peripheral blood. Significant enrichment of the disease-linked clones was reported in matched synovial fluid samples from ankylosing spondylitis patients.

Sequenced on an Illumina HiSeq 2500. Quantitative 5'-RACE with molecular barcodes was the method used to prepare the TCR beta libraries. In the authors' own workflow: A new computational method, built on a probabilistic model of VDJ rearrangement, was used to identify disease-linked TCR variants. The public sequencing data were trimmed at Q25 with fastp and processed into clonotypes with MiXCR by TCRdb, which kept only in-frame beta chains. A single entry per CDR3 protein holds the most common genes and DNA from its merged rows. The V and J calls follow TCRdb's processing rather than the paper's. The sample contains under 850,000 distinct CDR3 sequences, 15% to 20% of them found a single time. Approximately 18% of the sample lies in the top ten.

The specimen sequenced was blood, either unsorted or a sorted T cell fraction (not recorded which). The clonotype originates from a male donor with ankylosing spondylitis. The chain uses TRBV5-1 and TRBJ2-2; TRBD2 lines up with 11 middle nucleotides. The DNA reads TGCGCCAGCAGGGGACTAGCGGAGACCGGGGAGCTGTTTTTT. This sequence encodes CASRGLAETGELFF. Outside the CDR3, residues come from the reference TRBV5-1 and TRBJ2-2 proteins, so the full variable domain is: KAGVTQTPRYLIKTRGQQVTLSCSPISGHRSVSWYQQTPGQGLQFLFEYFSETQRNKGNFPGRFSGRQFSNSRSEMNVSTLELGDSALYLCASRGLAETGELFFGEGSRLTVL.